A selection of T cell receptor beta chains follows, all from one sample in a study of blood T cells in healthy people across ages. TCRdb analysed the 5' RACE reads with MiXCR anew, one entry per CDR3 protein. The table has roughly 1.4 million distinct CDR3 sequences, almost 60% seen once. The specimen sequenced was blood. These receptor sequences come from a man aged 18 to 35 in good health. CDR3s include the opening cysteine and the closing phenylalanine or tryptophan. The order of the fields is V gene, CDR3 length, clone size, D gene, J gene, CDR3 DNA, CDR3 protein. The D gene is left open where the match is weak. Some rows have no size entry. The others give once, few or many, or a class for an expanded clone.

V gene: TRBV6-5; CDR3 length: 12; clone size: few; D gene: .; J gene: TRBJ1-2; CDR3 DNA: TGTGCCAGCACCGCGGACAGCCGGGGCTACACCTTC; CDR3 protein: CASTADSRGYTF
V gene: TRBV20-1; CDR3 length: 16; clone size: .; D gene: TRBD1; J gene: TRBJ1-6; CDR3 DNA: TGCAGTGCTTCAAGGGGCGGGGACAGGGGGTACTCACCCCTCCACTTT; CDR3 protein: CSASRGGDRGYSPLHF
V gene: TRBV30; CDR3 length: 12; clone size: few; D gene: TRBD1; J gene: TRBJ2-7; CDR3 DNA: TGTGCCTCGGGACAGGGAGGTTACGAGCAGTACTTC; CDR3 protein: CASGQGGYEQYF
V gene: TRBV12-3/TRBV12-4; CDR3 length: 16; clone size: few; D gene: TRBD2; J gene: TRBJ2-3; CDR3 DNA: TGTGCCAGCAGACACGGGACTAGCGGTTACACAGATACGCAGTATTTT; CDR3 protein: CASRHGTSGYTDTQYF
V gene: TRBV12-3/TRBV12-4; CDR3 length: 14; clone size: many; D gene: .; J gene: TRBJ2-7; CDR3 DNA: TGTGCCAGCAGTTTAGGGCAGGGGGGCTACGAGCAGTACTTC; CDR3 protein: CASSLGQGGYEQYF
V gene: TRBV5-6; CDR3 length: 17; clone size: .; D gene: .; J gene: TRBJ1-4; CDR3 DNA: TGTGCCAGCAGCTTGAGGCCCTTGGACACGTACAATGAAAAACTGTTTTTT; CDR3 protein: CASSLRPLDTYNEKLFF
V gene: TRBV12-3/TRBV12-4; CDR3 length: 13; clone size: .; D gene: .; J gene: TRBJ2-7; CDR3 DNA: TGTGCCAGCAGTTTCCCCCGTAGAGGCGAGCAGTACTTC; CDR3 protein: CASSFPRRGEQYF
V gene: TRBV6-2/TRBV6-3; CDR3 length: 16; clone size: .; D gene: TRBD1; J gene: TRBJ2-1; CDR3 DNA: TGTGCCAGCAGTAAGCCTCGGACAGGGGGCAACAATGAGCAGTTCTTC; CDR3 protein: CASSKPRTGGNNEQFF
V gene: TRBV7-9; CDR3 length: 15; clone size: .; D gene: .; J gene: TRBJ2-3; CDR3 DNA: TGTGCCAGCAGCTCTGCCGGGTCCCTCACAGATACGCAGTATTTT; CDR3 protein: CASSSAGSLTDTQYF
V gene: TRBV20-1; CDR3 length: 9; clone size: .; D gene: .; J gene: TRBJ1-2; CDR3 DNA: TGCAGTGCCACCTATGGCTACACCTTC; CDR3 protein: CSATYGYTF
V gene: TRBV19; CDR3 length: 13; clone size: .; D gene: .; J gene: TRBJ1-2; CDR3 DNA: TGTGCCAGTAGTACCGGACTGGCATCGGGCTACACCTTC; CDR3 protein: CASSTGLASGYTF
V gene: TRBV6-5; CDR3 length: 13; clone size: once; D gene: .; J gene: TRBJ2-1; CDR3 DNA: TGTGCCGGCAGTTATGGAGGGGGAAATGAGCAGTTCTTC; CDR3 protein: CAGSYGGGNEQFF
V gene: TRBV4-1; CDR3 length: 16; clone size: few; D gene: .; J gene: TRBJ2-3; CDR3 DNA: TGCGCCAGCAGCCAAGATGGCACTACCCCCAGGGATACGCAGTATTTT; CDR3 protein: CASSQDGTTPRDTQYF
V gene: TRBV20-1; CDR3 length: 19; clone size: .; D gene: .; J gene: TRBJ2-7; CDR3 DNA: TGTAGTGCTAGGGGTTCCTGGGGGGCCAGCGGGACTTACCAATACGAGCAGTACTTC; CDR3 protein: CSARGSWGASGTYQYEQYF
V gene: TRBV9; CDR3 length: 15; clone size: .; D gene: .; J gene: TRBJ1-2; CDR3 DNA: TGTGCCAGCATCCCCCATGAGGCCGGGACCTATGGCTACACCTTC; CDR3 protein: CASIPHEAGTYGYTF
V gene: TRBV4-2; CDR3 length: 14; clone size: few; D gene: .; J gene: TRBJ2-1; CDR3 DNA: TGTGCCAGCAGCCCCGCGACTAAGAGCAATGAGCAGTTCTTC; CDR3 protein: CASSPATKSNEQFF
V gene: TRBV27; CDR3 length: 16; clone size: .; D gene: TRBD1; J gene: TRBJ2-7; CDR3 DNA: TGTGCCAGCAGTGGCTTGGACAGGGGGCTCCCCTACGAGCAGTACTTC; CDR3 protein: CASSGLDRGLPYEQYF
V gene: TRBV4-1; CDR3 length: 18; clone size: .; D gene: .; J gene: TRBJ1-4; CDR3 DNA: TGCGCCATCCCCAAGCTGTGCAGGCCCGAGGCAACTAATGAAAAACTGTTTTTT; CDR3 protein: CAIPKLCRPEATNEKLFF
V gene: TRBV9; CDR3 length: 13; clone size: .; D gene: .; J gene: TRBJ2-2; CDR3 DNA: TGTGCCTGCAGAGTACAGGAAATCGGGGAGCTGTTTTTT; CDR3 protein: CACRVQEIGELFF
V gene: TRBV27; CDR3 length: 13; clone size: few; D gene: .; J gene: TRBJ2-5; CDR3 DNA: TGTGCCAGCAGTTTAAACAGGGGGGGAAGGCAGTACTTC; CDR3 protein: CASSLNRGGRQYF
V gene: TRBV4-2; CDR3 length: 15; clone size: .; D gene: TRBD1; J gene: TRBJ2-1; CDR3 DNA: TGTGCCAGCAGCCTTCGGACAGGGTCCCGCAATGAGCAGTTCTTC; CDR3 protein: CASSLRTGSRNEQFF
V gene: TRBV7-9; CDR3 length: 13; clone size: once; D gene: TRBD1; J gene: TRBJ1-1; CDR3 DNA: TGTGCCAGCAGCGTGGGGACAGGTCTTGAAGCTTTCTTT; CDR3 protein: CASSVGTGLEAFF
V gene: TRBV7-9; CDR3 length: 15; clone size: .; D gene: TRBD1; J gene: TRBJ2-1; CDR3 DNA: TGTGCCAGCAGCTCCCGACAGGGGACCTACAATGAGCAGTTCTTC; CDR3 protein: CASSSRQGTYNEQFF
V gene: TRBV15; CDR3 length: 17; clone size: .; D gene: .; J gene: TRBJ1-6; CDR3 DNA: TGTGCCACCAGCAGTACAAGTACAGCAGGTCTTTATTCACCCCTCCACTTT; CDR3 protein: CATSSTSTAGLYSPLHF
V gene: TRBV27; CDR3 length: 15; clone size: .; D gene: TRBD2; J gene: TRBJ2-7; CDR3 DNA: TGTGCCAGCAGTTTAGGGACTAGGGGGTTCTACGAGCAGTACTTC; CDR3 protein: CASSLGTRGFYEQYF
V gene: TRBV20-1; CDR3 length: 15; clone size: few; D gene: TRBD2; J gene: TRBJ2-1; CDR3 DNA: TGCAGTGCTAGCCCTCTAGCGGGACACTACAATGAGCAGTTCTTC; CDR3 protein: CSASPLAGHYNEQFF
V gene: TRBV14; CDR3 length: 18; clone size: once; D gene: TRBD1; J gene: TRBJ1-1; CDR3 DNA: TGTGCCAGCAGCCCTGGGACAGGCGCCCCAAGGGGGGACACTGAAGCTTTCTTT; CDR3 protein: CASSPGTGAPRGDTEAFF
V gene: TRBV6-1; CDR3 length: 13; clone size: .; D gene: TRBD1; J gene: TRBJ1-1; CDR3 DNA: TGTGCCGGAAGTGACAGGGCTGGGGCTGAAGCTTTCTTT; CDR3 protein: CAGSDRAGAEAFF
V gene: TRBV28; CDR3 length: 21; clone size: few; D gene: .; J gene: TRBJ2-3; CDR3 DNA: TGTGTCACCGGTGGGGCGGAGGGACCCCCAAGGGGCACGACAACAACAGATACGCAGTATTTT; CDR3 protein: CVTGGAEGPPRGTTTTDTQYF
V gene: TRBV6-2/TRBV6-3; CDR3 length: 14; clone size: .; D gene: .; J gene: TRBJ1-2; CDR3 DNA: TGTGCCAGCAACCGGGACCCTCCGGAGGATGGCTACACCTTC; CDR3 protein: CASNRDPPEDGYTF
V gene: TRBV10-2; CDR3 length: 13; clone size: .; D gene: .; J gene: TRBJ1-4; CDR3 DNA: TGCGCCAGCTCTATGCCAACTAATGAAAAACTGTTTTTT; CDR3 protein: CASSMPTNEKLFF
V gene: TRBV27; CDR3 length: 13; clone size: few; D gene: TRBD1; J gene: TRBJ2-5; CDR3 DNA: TGTGCCAGCAGGGGGACAGGGAGGGAGACCCAGTACTTC; CDR3 protein: CASRGTGRETQYF
V gene: TRBV20-1; CDR3 length: 12; clone size: .; D gene: .; J gene: TRBJ2-5; CDR3 DNA: TGCAGTGCCGCCGGGACAAGGGAGACCCAGTACTTC; CDR3 protein: CSAAGTRETQYF
V gene: TRBV7-2; CDR3 length: 15; clone size: .; D gene: .; J gene: TRBJ1-4; CDR3 DNA: TGTGCCAGCAGCCGTGAGGGGGGATCTAATGAAAAACTGTTTTTT; CDR3 protein: CASSREGGSNEKLFF
V gene: TRBV5-1; CDR3 length: 14; clone size: few; D gene: .; J gene: TRBJ1-2; CDR3 DNA: TGCGCCAGCAGTCCTCGAGGGGATGCGGATGGCTACACCTTC; CDR3 protein: CASSPRGDADGYTF
V gene: TRBV9; CDR3 length: 15; clone size: few; D gene: .; J gene: TRBJ1-1; CDR3 DNA: TGTGCCAGCAGGGCCACCTCGGTAAAGAACACTGAAGCTTTCTTT; CDR3 protein: CASRATSVKNTEAFF
V gene: TRBV4-1; CDR3 length: 15; clone size: few; D gene: .; J gene: TRBJ2-7; CDR3 DNA: TGCGCCAGCAGCCAACGGTCTAGCAGTCCCTACGAGCAGTACTTC; CDR3 protein: CASSQRSSSPYEQYF
V gene: TRBV11-2; CDR3 length: 16; clone size: .; D gene: TRBD2; J gene: TRBJ2-3; CDR3 DNA: TGTGCCAGCAGCTTAGGGACTAGCGGGATTACAGATACGCAGTATTTT; CDR3 protein: CASSLGTSGITDTQYF
V gene: TRBV4-3; CDR3 length: 15; clone size: .; D gene: .; J gene: TRBJ1-5; CDR3 DNA: TGCGCCAGCAGCCAAGAACGGGGCCGCAATCAGCCCCAGCATTTT; CDR3 protein: CASSQERGRNQPQHF
V gene: TRBV20-1; CDR3 length: 16; clone size: few; D gene: .; J gene: TRBJ2-3; CDR3 DNA: TGCAGTGCTAGAGATAATTTGCGGAACCAGGGAGATACGCAGTATTTT; CDR3 protein: CSARDNLRNQGDTQYF
V gene: TRBV20-1; CDR3 length: 13; clone size: few; D gene: TRBD2; J gene: TRBJ2-7; CDR3 DNA: TGCAGTGCTAGAGTGCCTAGCGGCTACGAGCAGTACTTC; CDR3 protein: CSARVPSGYEQYF
V gene: TRBV20-1; CDR3 length: 12; clone size: few; D gene: .; J gene: TRBJ2-7; CDR3 DNA: TGCAGTGCTAGACCTCTAAGCGGCGAGCAGTACTTC; CDR3 protein: CSARPLSGEQYF
V gene: TRBV6-5; CDR3 length: 14; clone size: .; D gene: .; J gene: TRBJ2-4; CDR3 DNA: TGTGCCAGCAGTTACTCGATAGGAGGATACGGGCAGTACTTC; CDR3 protein: CASSYSIGGYGQYF
V gene: TRBV27; CDR3 length: 13; clone size: .; D gene: .; J gene: TRBJ1-6; CDR3 DNA: TGTGCCAGCTCGACAGGAGAAAATTCACCTCTCCACTTT; CDR3 protein: CASSTGENSPLHF
V gene: TRBV20-1; CDR3 length: 15; clone size: few; D gene: .; J gene: TRBJ2-7; CDR3 DNA: TGCAGTGCTAGACCCTCTGCGGGGTTCGGGTACGAGCAGTACTTC; CDR3 protein: CSARPSAGFGYEQYF
V gene: TRBV28; CDR3 length: 15; clone size: .; D gene: TRBD1; J gene: TRBJ2-4; CDR3 DNA: TGTGCCAGCAGTTGGAGCAGTTACAGGGGAAACATTCAGTACTTC; CDR3 protein: CASSWSSYRGNIQYF
V gene: TRBV27; CDR3 length: 15; clone size: .; D gene: .; J gene: TRBJ2-6; CDR3 DNA: TGTGCCAGCAGCTTAACGGGAATTGGGGCCAACGTCCTGACTTTC; CDR3 protein: CASSLTGIGANVLTF
V gene: TRBV20-1; CDR3 length: 18; clone size: .; D gene: TRBD1; J gene: TRBJ2-6; CDR3 DNA: TGCAGTGCTTATGGACAGGGAGTGAGCAGCTCTGGGGCCAACGTCCTGACTTTC; CDR3 protein: CSAYGQGVSSSGANVLTF
V gene: TRBV20-1; CDR3 length: 14; clone size: few; D gene: TRBD1; J gene: TRBJ2-1; CDR3 DNA: TGCAGTGCTAGTTCGGGACAGGGGTTCAATGAGCAGTTCTTC; CDR3 protein: CSASSGQGFNEQFF
V gene: TRBV7-9; CDR3 length: 14; clone size: once; D gene: .; J gene: TRBJ2-3; CDR3 DNA: TGTGCCAGCAGCCCCGCGTCCCGGCTAGATACGCAGTATTTT; CDR3 protein: CASSPASRLDTQYF
V gene: TRBV5-5; CDR3 length: 14; clone size: .; D gene: TRBD1; J gene: TRBJ1-1; CDR3 DNA: TGTGCCAGCAGCGCGAACAGGGGGTACACTGAAGCTTTCTTT; CDR3 protein: CASSANRGYTEAFF
V gene: TRBV12-3/TRBV12-4; CDR3 length: 11; clone size: .; D gene: .; J gene: TRBJ1-1; CDR3 DNA: TGTGCCAGCAGTTCCGGACGTCTATCTTTCTTT; CDR3 protein: CASSSGRLSFF
V gene: TRBV7-2; CDR3 length: 16; clone size: .; D gene: .; J gene: TRBJ2-5; CDR3 DNA: TGTGCCAGCAGCTTAGGGGGGATCGGATCGAAAGAGACCCAGTACTTC; CDR3 protein: CASSLGGIGSKETQYF
V gene: TRBV7-9; CDR3 length: 15; clone size: .; D gene: .; J gene: TRBJ2-1; CDR3 DNA: TGTGCCAGCAGCTTTACTAGAGTCTCCTACAATGAGCAGTTCTTC; CDR3 protein: CASSFTRVSYNEQFF
V gene: TRBV29-1; CDR3 length: 11; clone size: .; D gene: .; J gene: TRBJ1-4; CDR3 DNA: TGCAGCGCGAGGGCAGATGAAAAACTGTTTTTT; CDR3 protein: CSARADEKLFF
V gene: TRBV9; CDR3 length: 14; clone size: few; D gene: .; J gene: TRBJ1-1; CDR3 DNA: TGTGCCAGCAGCCATGGTCTATCTTCTCCTGAAGCTTTCTTT; CDR3 protein: CASSHGLSSPEAFF
V gene: TRBV9; CDR3 length: 17; clone size: .; D gene: TRBD2; J gene: TRBJ2-7; CDR3 DNA: TGTGCCAGCAGCGTAGGCAATTTCGGGGGGTTTAGCCACGAGCAGTACTTC; CDR3 protein: CASSVGNFGGFSHEQYF
V gene: TRBV27; CDR3 length: 16; clone size: .; D gene: TRBD2; J gene: TRBJ2-5; CDR3 DNA: TGTGCCAGCAGCAGATCCAGCGGGAGATTTTTGGAGACCCAGTACTTC; CDR3 protein: CASSRSSGRFLETQYF
V gene: TRBV6-5; CDR3 length: 15; clone size: .; D gene: .; J gene: TRBJ2-1; CDR3 DNA: TGTGCCAGCAGTTTACGCGTGGCCGTATACAATGAGCAGTTCTTC; CDR3 protein: CASSLRVAVYNEQFF
V gene: TRBV12-3/TRBV12-4; CDR3 length: 14; clone size: .; D gene: .; J gene: TRBJ1-2; CDR3 DNA: TGTGCCAGCTCAGAGGGTTCAGCTAACTATGGCTACACCTTC; CDR3 protein: CASSEGSANYGYTF